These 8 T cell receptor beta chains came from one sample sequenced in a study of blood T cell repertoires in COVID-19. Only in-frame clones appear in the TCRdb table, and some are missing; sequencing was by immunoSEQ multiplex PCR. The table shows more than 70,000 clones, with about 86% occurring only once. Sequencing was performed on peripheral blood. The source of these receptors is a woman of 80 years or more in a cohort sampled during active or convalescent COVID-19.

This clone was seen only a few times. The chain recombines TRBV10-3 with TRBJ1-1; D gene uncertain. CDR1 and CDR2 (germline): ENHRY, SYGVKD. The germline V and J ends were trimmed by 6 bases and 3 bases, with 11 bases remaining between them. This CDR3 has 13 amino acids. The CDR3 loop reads CAIRRSGDTEAFF. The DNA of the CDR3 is TGTGCCATCAGGAGGAGCGGAGACACTGAAGCTTTCTTT.

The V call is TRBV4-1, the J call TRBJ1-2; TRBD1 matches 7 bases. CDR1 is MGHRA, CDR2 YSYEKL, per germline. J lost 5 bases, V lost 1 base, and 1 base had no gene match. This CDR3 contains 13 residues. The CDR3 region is CASSQATGYGYTF. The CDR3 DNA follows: TGCGCCAGCAGCCAAGCGACAGGGTATGGCTACACCTTC.

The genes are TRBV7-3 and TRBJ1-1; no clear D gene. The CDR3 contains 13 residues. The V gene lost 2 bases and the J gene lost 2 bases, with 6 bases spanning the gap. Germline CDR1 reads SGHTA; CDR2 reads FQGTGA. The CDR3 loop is CASSLSRNTEAFF. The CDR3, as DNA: TGTGCCAGCAGCTTATCCAGAAACACTGAAGCTTTCTTT.

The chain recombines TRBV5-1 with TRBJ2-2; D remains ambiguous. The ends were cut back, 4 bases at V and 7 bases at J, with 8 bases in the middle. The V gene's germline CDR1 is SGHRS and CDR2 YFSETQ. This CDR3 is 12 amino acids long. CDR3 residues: CASSPHVGELFF. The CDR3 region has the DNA TGCGCCAGCAGCCCACACGTCGGGGAGCTGTTTTTT.

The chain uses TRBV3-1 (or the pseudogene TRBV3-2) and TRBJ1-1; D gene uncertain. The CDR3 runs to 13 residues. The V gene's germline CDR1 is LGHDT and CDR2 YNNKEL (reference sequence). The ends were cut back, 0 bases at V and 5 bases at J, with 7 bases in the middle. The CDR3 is CASSQDPATEAFF. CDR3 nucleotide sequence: TGTGCCAGCAGCCAAGACCCTGCGACTGAAGCTTTCTTT.

Here the CDR3 reads CASSSKTSAVNEQFF. The CDR3 nucleotides are TGTGCCAGCAGTTCGAAGACTAGTGCGGTCAATGAGCAGTTCTTC. This chain links TRBV27 with TRBJ2-1; perhaps TRBD2 as D (6 bases). The CDR3 is made up of 15 amino acids. CDR1 is MNHEY and CDR2 is SMNVEV in the germline V gene (reference sequence). V shed 4 bases and J shed 6 bases, with 16 bases lying between them.

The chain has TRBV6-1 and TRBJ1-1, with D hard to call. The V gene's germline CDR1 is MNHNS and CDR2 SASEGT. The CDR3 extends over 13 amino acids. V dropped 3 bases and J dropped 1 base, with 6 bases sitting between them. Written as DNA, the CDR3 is TGTGCCAGCAGTGATCACAGGAACACTGAAGCTTTCTTT. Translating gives CASSDHRNTEAFF.

CDR3 in DNA: TGTGCCAGCAGCCCACGAGGCGGACAGGGTTTCGCTAACTATGGCTACACCTTC. It encodes CASSPRGGQGFANYGYTF. This chain connects TRBV5-5 to TRBJ1-2; 8 bases agree with TRBD1. The CDR3 spans 18 residues. Germline lookup yields CDR1 SGHKS and CDR2 YYEKEE (reference sequence). Trimming removed 4 bases from V and 0 bases from J; junction bases left unmatched: 14.